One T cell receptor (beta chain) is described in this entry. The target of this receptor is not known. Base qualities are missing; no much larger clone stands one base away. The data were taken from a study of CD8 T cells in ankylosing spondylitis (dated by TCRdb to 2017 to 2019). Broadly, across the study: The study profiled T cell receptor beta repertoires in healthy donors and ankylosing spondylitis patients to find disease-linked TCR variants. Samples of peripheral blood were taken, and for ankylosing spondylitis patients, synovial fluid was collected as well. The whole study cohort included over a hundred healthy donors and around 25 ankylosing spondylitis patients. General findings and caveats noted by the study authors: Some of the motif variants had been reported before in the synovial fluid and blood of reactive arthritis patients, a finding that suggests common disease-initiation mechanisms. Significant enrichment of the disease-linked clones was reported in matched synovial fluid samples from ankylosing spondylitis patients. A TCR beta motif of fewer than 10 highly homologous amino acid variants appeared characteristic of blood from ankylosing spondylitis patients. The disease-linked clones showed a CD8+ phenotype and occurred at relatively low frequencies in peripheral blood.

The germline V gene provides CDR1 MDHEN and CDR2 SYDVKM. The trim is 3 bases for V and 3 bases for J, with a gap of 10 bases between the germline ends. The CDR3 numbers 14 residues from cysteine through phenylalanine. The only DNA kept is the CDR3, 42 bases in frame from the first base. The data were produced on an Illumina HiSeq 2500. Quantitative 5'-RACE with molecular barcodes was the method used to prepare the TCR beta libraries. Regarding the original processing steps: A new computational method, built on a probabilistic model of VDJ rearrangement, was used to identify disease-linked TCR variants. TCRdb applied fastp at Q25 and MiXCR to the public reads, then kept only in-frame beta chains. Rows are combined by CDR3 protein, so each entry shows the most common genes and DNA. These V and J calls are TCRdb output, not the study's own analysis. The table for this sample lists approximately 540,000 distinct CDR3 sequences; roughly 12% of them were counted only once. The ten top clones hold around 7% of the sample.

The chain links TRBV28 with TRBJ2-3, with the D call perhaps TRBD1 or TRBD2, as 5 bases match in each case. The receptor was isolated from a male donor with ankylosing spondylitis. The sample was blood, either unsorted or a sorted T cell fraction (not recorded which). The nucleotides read TGTGCCAGCAGTTTTATGGGGGAGACAGATACGCAGTATTTT. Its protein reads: CASSFMGETDTQYF.